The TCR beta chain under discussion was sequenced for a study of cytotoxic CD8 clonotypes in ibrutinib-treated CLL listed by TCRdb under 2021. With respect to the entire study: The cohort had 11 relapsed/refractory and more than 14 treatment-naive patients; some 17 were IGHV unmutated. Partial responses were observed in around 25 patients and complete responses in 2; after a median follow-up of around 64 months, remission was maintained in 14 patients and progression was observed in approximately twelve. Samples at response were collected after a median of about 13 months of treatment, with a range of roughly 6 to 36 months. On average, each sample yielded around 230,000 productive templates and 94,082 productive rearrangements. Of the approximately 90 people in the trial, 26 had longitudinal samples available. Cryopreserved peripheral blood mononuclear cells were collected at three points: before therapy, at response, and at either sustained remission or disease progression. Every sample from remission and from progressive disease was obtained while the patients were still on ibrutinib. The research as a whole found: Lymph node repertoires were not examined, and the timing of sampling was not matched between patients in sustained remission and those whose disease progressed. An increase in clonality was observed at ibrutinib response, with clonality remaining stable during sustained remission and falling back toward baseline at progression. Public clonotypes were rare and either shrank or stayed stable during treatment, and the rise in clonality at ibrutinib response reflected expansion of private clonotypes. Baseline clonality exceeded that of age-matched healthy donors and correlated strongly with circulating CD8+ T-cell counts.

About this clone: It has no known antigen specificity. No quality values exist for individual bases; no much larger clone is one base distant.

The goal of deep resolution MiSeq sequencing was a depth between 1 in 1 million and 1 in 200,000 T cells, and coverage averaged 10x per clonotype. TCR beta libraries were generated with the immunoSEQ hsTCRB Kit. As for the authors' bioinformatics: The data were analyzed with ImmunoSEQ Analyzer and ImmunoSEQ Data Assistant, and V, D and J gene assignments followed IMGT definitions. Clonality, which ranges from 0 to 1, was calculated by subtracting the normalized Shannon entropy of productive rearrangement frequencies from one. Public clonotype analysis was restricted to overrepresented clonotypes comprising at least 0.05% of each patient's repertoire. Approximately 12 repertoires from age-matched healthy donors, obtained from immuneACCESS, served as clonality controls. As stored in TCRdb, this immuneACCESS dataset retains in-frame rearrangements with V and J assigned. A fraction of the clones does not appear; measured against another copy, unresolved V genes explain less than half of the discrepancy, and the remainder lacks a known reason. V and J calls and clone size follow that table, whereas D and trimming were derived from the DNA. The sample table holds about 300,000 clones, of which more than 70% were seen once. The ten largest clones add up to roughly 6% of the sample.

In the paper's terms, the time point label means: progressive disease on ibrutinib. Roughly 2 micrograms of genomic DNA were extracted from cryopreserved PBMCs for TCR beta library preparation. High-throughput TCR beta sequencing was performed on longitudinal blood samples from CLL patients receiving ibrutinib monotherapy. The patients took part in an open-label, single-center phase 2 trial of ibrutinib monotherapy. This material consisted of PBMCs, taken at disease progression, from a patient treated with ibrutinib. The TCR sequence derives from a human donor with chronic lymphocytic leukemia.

Here is the DNA: TGTGCCAGCAGCCCAGGGAACCAGCCCCAGCATTTT. Translated, this gives CASSPGNQPQHF. The rearrangement joined TRBV6-1 to TRBJ1-5; matching of 5 bases hints at TRBD1 as the D gene. V loses 6 bases of germline sequence and J loses 7 bases, and the interval between the two ends is 10 bases. The germline V gene yields MNHNS for CDR1 and SASEGT for CDR2. From cysteine to phenylalanine, the CDR3 is 12 amino acids long. Left in the record is the CDR3 DNA by itself, 36 bases read in frame from the first base.